The rows below give T cell receptor beta chains drawn from one sample of a study of cytotoxic CD8 clonotypes in ibrutinib-treated CLL. TCRdb's copy holds only in-frame clones and misses some; the assay was immunoSEQ multiplex PCR. This table has hundreds of thousands of clones, roughly 70% appearing once. Sequencing was performed on PBMCs, taken after 24 months of ibrutinib treatment. Every receptor here comes from a human donor with chronic lymphocytic leukemia. CDR3s include the opening cysteine and the closing phenylalanine or tryptophan. D genes are given only for firm matches. Clone size is stated in some rows and not others, as once, few, many or a class when expanded.

>TRBV28|TRBJ1-1|.|.
TGTGCCAGCAGTCCCCTGGGGGTAGCTTTCTTT
CASSPLGVAFF
>TRBV19|TRBJ2-2|.|TRBD2
TGTGCCAGTACGGGCCTAGCGGAGAACACCGGGGAGCTGTTTTTT
CASTGLAENTGELFF
>TRBV19|TRBJ2-5|few|TRBD2
TGTGCCAGTAGACCCATAGGGACTAGCGGGAGTATCGAGACCCAGTACTTC
CASRPIGTSGSIETQYF
>TRBV7-7|TRBJ2-5|.|.
TGTGCTAGCAGCCTAGAGACAGTTTTAGCCGGGACCCAGTACTTC
CASSLETVLAGTQYF
>TRBV14|TRBJ2-5|.|TRBD2
TGTGCCAGCAGCGGGTCTAGCGGGATAGGGGAGACCCAGTACTTC
CASSGSSGIGETQYF
>TRBV7-9|TRBJ2-2|.|TRBD1
TGTGCCAGCACCTTCCAGGGGGCCGGCGGGGAGCTGTTTTTT
CASTFQGAGGELFF
>TRBV6-5|TRBJ1-5|few|.
TGTGCCAGCCGGGGGGATTCCTTAGGCAATCAGCCCCAGCATTTT
CASRGDSLGNQPQHF
>TRBV5-1|TRBJ2-1|.|.
TGCGCCAGCAGCTTTGAGGGCAATGAGCAGTTCTTC
CASSFEGNEQFF
>TRBV9|TRBJ2-7|.|TRBD2
TGTGCCAGCGCCCTAGGGTTCGGGGGAGGGCTAGAATTGGAGCAGTACTTC
CASALGFGGGLELEQYF
>TRBV5-4|TRBJ2-7|.|.
TGTGCCAGCAGCCCCACGGGGGGCGCCTACGAGCAGTACTTC
CASSPTGGAYEQYF
>TRBV10-1|TRBJ2-4|.|.
TGCGCCAGCAGTTCACCCTCTGCCAAAAACATTCAGTACTTC
CASSSPSAKNIQYF
>TRBV19|TRBJ2-1|.|TRBD1
TGTGCCAGTAGTTTCGGGACAGGGAGCTACAATGAGCAGTTCTTC
CASSFGTGSYNEQFF
>TRBV20-1|TRBJ2-3|.|.
TGCAGTGCTAGTGAGACAGATACGCAGTATTTT
CSASETDTQYF
>TRBV9|TRBJ2-7|.|.
TGTGCCAGCAGCGTAGGAGACAGACGACTCCACGAGCAGTACTTC
CASSVGDRRLHEQYF
>TRBV10-3|TRBJ1-2|.|.
TGTGCCATCAGTGTGTCGAGTGACACTTTGAGCGGCTACACCTTC
CAISVSSDTLSGYTF
>TRBV6-5|TRBJ2-7|.|.
TGTGCCAGCAGTTACTCGTCCGGGAGCTACGAGCAGTACTTC
CASSYSSGSYEQYF
>TRBV11-1|TRBJ2-7|.|TRBD1
TGTGCCAGCAGTCAGGGGGGGACAGGGATCTACGAGCAGTACTTC
CASSQGGTGIYEQYF
>TRBV4-3|TRBJ2-2|.|.
TGCGCCAGCAGCCACGATGGGGCGCTTGCCGGGGAGCTGTTTTTT
CASSHDGALAGELFF
>TRBV30|TRBJ1-1|.|.
TGTGCCTGGAGTGGGTGGACGCACACTGAAGCTTTCTTT
CAWSGWTHTEAFF
>TRBV7-3|TRBJ2-2|.|.
TGTGCCAGCAGCTGGCGAGCGGGTGCCGGGGAGCTGTTTTTT
CASSWRAGAGELFF
>TRBV14|TRBJ2-7|.|.
TGTGCCAGCAGCCAAGAGGAGGGGGTAGTTGGCTACGAGCAGTACTTC
CASSQEEGVVGYEQYF
>TRBV5-1|TRBJ2-7|.|.
TGCGCCAGCAGCGTGGGACAAGTACCGGGAGAGCAGTACTTC
CASSVGQVPGEQYF
>TRBV2|TRBJ1-2|.|.
TGTGCCAGCAGTGAAGGGCAGTTCTATGGCTACACCTTC
CASSEGQFYGYTF
>TRBV2|TRBJ2-7|.|TRBD2
TGTGCCAGCAGTGAAACCCTAGCGGGAGGTTGGTACGAGCAGTACTTC
CASSETLAGGWYEQYF